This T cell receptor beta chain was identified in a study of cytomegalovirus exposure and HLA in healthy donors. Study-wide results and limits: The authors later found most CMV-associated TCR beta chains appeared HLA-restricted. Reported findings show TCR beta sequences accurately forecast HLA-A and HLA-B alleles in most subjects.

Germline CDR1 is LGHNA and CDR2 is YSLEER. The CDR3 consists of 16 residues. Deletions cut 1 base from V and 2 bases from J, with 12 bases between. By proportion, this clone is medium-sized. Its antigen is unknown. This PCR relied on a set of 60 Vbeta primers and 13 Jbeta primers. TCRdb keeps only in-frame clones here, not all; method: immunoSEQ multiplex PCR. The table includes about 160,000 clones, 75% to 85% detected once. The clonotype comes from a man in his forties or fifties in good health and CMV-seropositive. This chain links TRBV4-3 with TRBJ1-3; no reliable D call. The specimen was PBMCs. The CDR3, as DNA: TGCGCCAGCAGCCAAGTGAGGGTTAGGGCTGGAAACACCATATATTTT. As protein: CASSQVRVRAGNTIYF.